This T cell receptor beta chain was retrieved from a study of blood T cells in healthy people across ages. This clonotype has only a few counts. A second roughly 6 to 12 cycle PCR used barcoded and J-beta primers. TCRdb itself ran the 5' RACE reads through MiXCR, one entry per CDR3 protein. The data contain almost 550,000 distinct CDR3 sequences, less than 25% of them singletons. CDR3 size: 12 residues. Per germline, CDR1 MDHEN and CDR2 SYDVKM. Trimming stripped 5 bases from V and 6 bases from J, with 11 bases between. This sample also appeared in a second study, on T cells of mothers and their children.

This chain joins TRBV28 and TRBJ2-7; no firm D call. The receptor was derived from a boy between 10 and 17 years old in good health. What was sequenced was blood. The DNA of the CDR3 is TGTGCCAGCAGTCCCTATGGCAGCGAGCAGTACTTC. Its translation: CASSPYGSEQYF.